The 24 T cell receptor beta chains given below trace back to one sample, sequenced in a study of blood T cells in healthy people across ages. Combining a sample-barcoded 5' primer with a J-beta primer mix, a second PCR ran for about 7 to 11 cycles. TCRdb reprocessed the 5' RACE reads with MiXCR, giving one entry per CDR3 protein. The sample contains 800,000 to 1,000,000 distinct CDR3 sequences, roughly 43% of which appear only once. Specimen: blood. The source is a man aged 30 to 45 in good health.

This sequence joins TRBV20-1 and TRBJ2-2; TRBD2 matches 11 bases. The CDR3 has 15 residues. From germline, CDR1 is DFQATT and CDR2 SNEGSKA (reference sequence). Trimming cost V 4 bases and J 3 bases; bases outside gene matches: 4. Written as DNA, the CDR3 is TGCAGTGCTAAACTAGCGGGGGCCTACACCGGGGAGCTGTTTTTT. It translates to CSAKLAGAYTGELFF.

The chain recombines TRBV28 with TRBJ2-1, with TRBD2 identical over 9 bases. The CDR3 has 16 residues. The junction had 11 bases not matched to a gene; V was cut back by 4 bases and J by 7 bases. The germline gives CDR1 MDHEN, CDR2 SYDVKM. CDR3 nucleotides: TGTGCCAGCAGTTCGCCCCGGACTAGCGAGGGAAATGAGCAGTTCTTC. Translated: CASSSPRTSEGNEQFF.

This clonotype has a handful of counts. CDR3 DNA sequence: TGTGCCAGCATCGCCCCCATTGGAGTAGATACGCAGTATTTT. Translating gives CASIAPIGVDTQYF. The chain couples TRBV21-1 to TRBJ2-3; the table calls TRBD1, which could not be checked here. TRBV21-1 is a listed pseudogene. The CDR3 loop spans 14 amino acids.

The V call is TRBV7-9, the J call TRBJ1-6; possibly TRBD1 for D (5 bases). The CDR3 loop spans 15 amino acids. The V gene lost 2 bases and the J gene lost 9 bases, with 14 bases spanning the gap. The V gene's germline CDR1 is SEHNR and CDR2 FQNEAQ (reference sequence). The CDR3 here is CASSLSETVASPLHF. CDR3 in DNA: TGTGCCAGCAGCTTAAGCGAGACAGTCGCTTCACCCCTCCACTTT. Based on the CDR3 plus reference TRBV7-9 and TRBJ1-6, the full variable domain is DTGVSQNPRHKITKRGQNVTFRCDPISEHNRLYWYRQTLGQGPEFLTYFQNEAQLEKSRLLSDRFSAERPKGSFSTLEIQRTEQGDSAMYLCASSLSETVASPLHFGNGTRLTVT.

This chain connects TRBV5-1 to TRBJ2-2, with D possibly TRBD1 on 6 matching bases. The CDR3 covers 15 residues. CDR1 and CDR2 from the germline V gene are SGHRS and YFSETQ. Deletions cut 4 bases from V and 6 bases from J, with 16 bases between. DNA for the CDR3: TGCGCCAGCAGCCGATCGACAGGCCCCTCCGGGGAGCTGTTTTTT. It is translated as CASSRSTGPSGELFF.

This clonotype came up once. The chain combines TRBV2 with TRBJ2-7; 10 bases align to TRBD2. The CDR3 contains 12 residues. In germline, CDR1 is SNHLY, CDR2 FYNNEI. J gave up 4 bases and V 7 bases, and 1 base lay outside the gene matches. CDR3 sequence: CASISGGYEQYF. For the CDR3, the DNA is TGTGCCAGCATTAGCGGGGGGTACGAGCAGTACTTC.

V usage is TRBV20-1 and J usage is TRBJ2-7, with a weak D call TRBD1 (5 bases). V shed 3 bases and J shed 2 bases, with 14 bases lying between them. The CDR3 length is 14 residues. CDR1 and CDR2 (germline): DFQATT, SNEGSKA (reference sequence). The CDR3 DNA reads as TGCAGTGCTAGGGTTCCCAGGGCTACCTACGAGCAGTACTTC. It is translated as CSARVPRATYEQYF.

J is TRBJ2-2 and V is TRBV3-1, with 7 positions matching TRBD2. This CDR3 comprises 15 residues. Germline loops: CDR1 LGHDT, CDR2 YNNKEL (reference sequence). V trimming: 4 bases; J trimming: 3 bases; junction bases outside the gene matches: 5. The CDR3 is CASSPILADTGELFF. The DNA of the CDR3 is TGTGCCAGCAGCCCCATTCTAGCGGACACCGGGGAGCTGTTTTTT.

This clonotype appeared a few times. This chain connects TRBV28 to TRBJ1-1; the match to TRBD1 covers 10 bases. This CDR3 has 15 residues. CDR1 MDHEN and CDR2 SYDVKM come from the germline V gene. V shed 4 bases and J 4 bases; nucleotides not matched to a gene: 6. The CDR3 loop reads CASSSFGTGVTEAFF. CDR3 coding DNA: TGTGCCAGCAGTTCTTTCGGGACAGGGGTCACTGAAGCTTTCTTT. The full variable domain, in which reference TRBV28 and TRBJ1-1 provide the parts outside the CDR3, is DVKVTQSSRYLVKRTGEKVFLECVQDMDHENMFWYRQDPGLGLRLIYFSYDVKMKEKGDIPEGYSVSREKKERFSLILESASTNQTSMYLCASSSFGTGVTEAFFGQGTRLTVV.

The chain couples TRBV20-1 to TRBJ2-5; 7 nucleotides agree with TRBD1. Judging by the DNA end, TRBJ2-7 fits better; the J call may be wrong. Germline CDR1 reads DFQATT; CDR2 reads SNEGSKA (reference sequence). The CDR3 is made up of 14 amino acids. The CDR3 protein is CSAQTRDRPYEQYF. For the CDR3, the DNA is TGCAGTGCGCAAACCCGGGACAGACCCTACGAGCAGTACTTC.

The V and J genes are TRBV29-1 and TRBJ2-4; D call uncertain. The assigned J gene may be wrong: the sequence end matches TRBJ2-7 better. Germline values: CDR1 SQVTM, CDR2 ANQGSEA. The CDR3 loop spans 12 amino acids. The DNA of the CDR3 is TGCAGCGTAGTAGGGAAAAGCTACGAGCAGTACTTC. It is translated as CSVVGKSYEQYF.

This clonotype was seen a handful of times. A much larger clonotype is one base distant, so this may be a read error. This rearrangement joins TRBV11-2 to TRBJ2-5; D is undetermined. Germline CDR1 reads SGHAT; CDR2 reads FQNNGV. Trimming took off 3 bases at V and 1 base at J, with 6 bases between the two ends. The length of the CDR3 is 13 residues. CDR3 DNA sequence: TGTGCCAGCAGCTTCGGCTTCCAAGAGACCCAGTACTTC. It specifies CASSFGFQETQYF.

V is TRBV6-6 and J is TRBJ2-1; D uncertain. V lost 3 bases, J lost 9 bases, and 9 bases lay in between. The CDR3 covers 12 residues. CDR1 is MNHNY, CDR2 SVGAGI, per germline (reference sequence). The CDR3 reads CASSYLDSEQFF. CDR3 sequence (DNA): TGTGCCAGCAGTTATCTAGATAGTGAGCAGTTCTTC.

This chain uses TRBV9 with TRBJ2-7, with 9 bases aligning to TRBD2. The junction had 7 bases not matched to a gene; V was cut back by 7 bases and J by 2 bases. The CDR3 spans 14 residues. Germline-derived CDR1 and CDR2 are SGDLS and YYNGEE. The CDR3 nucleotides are TGTGCCAGCGCCACTAGCGGGTCAACCTACGAGCAGTACTTC. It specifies CASATSGSTYEQYF.

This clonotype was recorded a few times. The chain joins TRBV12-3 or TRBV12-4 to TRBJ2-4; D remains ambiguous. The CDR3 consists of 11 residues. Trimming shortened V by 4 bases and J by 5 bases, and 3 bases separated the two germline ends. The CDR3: CASSSQNIQYF. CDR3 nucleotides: TGTGCCAGCAGTTCCCAAAACATTCAGTACTTC.

CDR3 residues: CASSAGVRAYEQYF. The CDR3 bases are TGTGCCAGCAGTGCAGGGGTAAGGGCCTACGAGCAGTACTTC. The chain employs TRBV28 and TRBJ2-7; tentative D call: TRBD1 (6 bases). Germline assignment: CDR1 MDHEN and CDR2 SYDVKM. This CDR3 spans 14 amino acids. V lost 5 bases, J lost 2 bases, and 13 bases lay in between.

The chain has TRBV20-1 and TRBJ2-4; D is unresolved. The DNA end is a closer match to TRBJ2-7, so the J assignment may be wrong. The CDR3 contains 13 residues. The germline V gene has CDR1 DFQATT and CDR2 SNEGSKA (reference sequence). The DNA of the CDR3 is TGCAGTGCTAGAGATGCCCACCGCTACGAGCAGTACTTC. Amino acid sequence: CSARDAHRYEQYF.

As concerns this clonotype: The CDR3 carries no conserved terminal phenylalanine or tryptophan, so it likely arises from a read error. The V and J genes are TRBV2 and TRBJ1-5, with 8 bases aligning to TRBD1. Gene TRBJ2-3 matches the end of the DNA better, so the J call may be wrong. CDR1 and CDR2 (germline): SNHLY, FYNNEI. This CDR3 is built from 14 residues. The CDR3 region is CASRTGGGNQPQYV. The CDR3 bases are TGTGCCAGCAGAACAGGGGGAGGCAATCAGCCCCAGTATGTT.

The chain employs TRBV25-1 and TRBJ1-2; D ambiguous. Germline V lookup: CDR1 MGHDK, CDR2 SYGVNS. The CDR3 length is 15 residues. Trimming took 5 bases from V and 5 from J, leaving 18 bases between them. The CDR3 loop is CASSQRETVGYGYTF. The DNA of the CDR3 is TGTGCCAGCAGTCAAAGGGAGACGGTGGGATATGGCTACACCTTC.

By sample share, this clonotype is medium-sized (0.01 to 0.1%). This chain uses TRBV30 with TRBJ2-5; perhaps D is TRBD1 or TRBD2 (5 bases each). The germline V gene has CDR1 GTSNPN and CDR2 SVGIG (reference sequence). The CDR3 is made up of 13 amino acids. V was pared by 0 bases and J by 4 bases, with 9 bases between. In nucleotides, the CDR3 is TGTGCCTGGAGTGTAGTTGGGGGAGAGACCCAGTACTTC. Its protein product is CAWSVVGGETQYF. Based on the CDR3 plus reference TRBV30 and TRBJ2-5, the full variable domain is SQTIHQWPATLVQPVGSPLSLECTVEGTSNPNLYWYRQAAGRGLQLLFYSVGIGQISSEVPQNLSASRPQDRQFILSSKKLLLSDSGFYLCAWSVVGGETQYFGPGTRLLVL.

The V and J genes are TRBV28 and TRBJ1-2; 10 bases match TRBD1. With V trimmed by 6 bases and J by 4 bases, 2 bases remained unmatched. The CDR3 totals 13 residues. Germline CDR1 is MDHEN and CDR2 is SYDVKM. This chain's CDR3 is CASRGQGIYGYTF. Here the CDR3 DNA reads TGTGCCAGCAGGGGACAGGGGATCTATGGCTACACCTTC.

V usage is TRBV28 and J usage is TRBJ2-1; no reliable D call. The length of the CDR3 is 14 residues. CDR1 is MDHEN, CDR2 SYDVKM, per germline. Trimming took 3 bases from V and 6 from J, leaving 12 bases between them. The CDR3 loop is CASSFSPYINEQFF. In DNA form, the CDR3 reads TGTGCCAGCAGTTTCTCCCCTTACATCAATGAGCAGTTCTTC.

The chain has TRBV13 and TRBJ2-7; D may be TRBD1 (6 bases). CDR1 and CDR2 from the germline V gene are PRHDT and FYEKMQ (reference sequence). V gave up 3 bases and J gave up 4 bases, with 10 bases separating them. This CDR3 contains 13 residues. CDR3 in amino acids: CASSLTQGYEQYF. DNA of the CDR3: TGTGCCAGCAGCTTGACTCAGGGGTACGAGCAGTACTTC. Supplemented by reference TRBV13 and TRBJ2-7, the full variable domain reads AAGVIQSPRHLIKEKRETATLKCYPIPRHDTVYWYQQGPGQDPQFLISFYEKMQSDKGSIPDRFSAQQFSDYHSELNMSSLELGDSALYFCASSLTQGYEQYFGPGTRLTVT.

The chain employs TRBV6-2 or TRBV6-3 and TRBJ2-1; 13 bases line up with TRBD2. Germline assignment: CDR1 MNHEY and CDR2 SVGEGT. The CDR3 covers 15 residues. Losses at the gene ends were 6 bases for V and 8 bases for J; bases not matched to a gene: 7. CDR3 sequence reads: CASSWTSGGGDEQFF. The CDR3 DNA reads TGTGCCAGCAGCTGGACTAGCGGGGGCGGGGATGAGCAGTTCTTC.